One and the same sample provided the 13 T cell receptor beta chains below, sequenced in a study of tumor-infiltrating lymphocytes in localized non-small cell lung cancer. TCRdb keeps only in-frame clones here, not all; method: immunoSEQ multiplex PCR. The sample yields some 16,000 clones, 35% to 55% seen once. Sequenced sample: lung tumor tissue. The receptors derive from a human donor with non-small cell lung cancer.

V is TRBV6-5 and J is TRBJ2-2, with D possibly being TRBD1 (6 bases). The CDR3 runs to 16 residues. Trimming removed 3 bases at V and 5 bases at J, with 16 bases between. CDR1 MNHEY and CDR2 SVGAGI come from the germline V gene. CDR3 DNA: TGTGCCAGCAGTTATCCAGGACAGATTCCTACCGGGGAGCTGTTTTTT. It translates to CASSYPGQIPTGELFF.

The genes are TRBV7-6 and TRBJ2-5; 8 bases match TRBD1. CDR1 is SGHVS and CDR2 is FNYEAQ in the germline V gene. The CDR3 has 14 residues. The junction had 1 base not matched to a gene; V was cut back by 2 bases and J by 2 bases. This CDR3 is CASSLNRGQETQYF. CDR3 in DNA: TGTGCCAGCAGCTTAAACAGGGGGCAAGAGACCCAGTACTTC.

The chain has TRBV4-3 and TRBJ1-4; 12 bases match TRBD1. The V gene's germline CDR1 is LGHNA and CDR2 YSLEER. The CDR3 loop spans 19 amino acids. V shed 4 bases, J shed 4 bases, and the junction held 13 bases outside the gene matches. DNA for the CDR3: TGCGCCAGCAGCCCCGGTAGGGACAGGGGGCTAGCGGGTAATGAAAAACTGTTTTTT. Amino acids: CASSPGRDRGLAGNEKLFF.

The chain's CDR3 is CASSDVTSGANEQFF. CDR3 in DNA: TGTGCCAGCAGTGACGTGACTAGCGGGGCCAATGAGCAGTTCTTC. The rearrangement links TRBV2 to TRBJ2-1; 11 bases agree with TRBD2. CDR3 length: 15 residues. Germline CDR1 and CDR2: SNHLY and FYNNEI. After removal of 3 bases from V and 6 bases from J, the junction contained 4 bases not matched to a gene.

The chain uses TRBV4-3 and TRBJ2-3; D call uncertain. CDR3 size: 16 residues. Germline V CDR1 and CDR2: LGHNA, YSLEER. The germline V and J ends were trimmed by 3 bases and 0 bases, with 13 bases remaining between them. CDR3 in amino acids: CASSQTLVASTDTQYF. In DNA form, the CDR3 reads TGCGCCAGCAGCCAGACCTTAGTCGCTAGCACAGATACGCAGTATTTT.

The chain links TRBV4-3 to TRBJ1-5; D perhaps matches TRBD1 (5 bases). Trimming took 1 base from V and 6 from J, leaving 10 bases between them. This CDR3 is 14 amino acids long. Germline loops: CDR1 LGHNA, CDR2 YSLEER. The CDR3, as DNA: TGCGCCAGCAGCCAAGCCCGGGGGGGTCAGCCCCAGCATTTT. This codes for CASSQARGGQPQHF.

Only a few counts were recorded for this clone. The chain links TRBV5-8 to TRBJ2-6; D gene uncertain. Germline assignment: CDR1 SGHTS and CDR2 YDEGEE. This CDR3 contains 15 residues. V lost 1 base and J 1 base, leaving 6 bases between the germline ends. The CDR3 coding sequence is TGTGCCAGCAGCTTGTTTGGTTCTGGGGCCAACGTCCTGACTTTC. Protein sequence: CASSLFGSGANVLTF.

The CDR3 protein is CASSLNRALNTGELFF. The CDR3, as DNA: TGTGCCAGCAGTTTAAACAGGGCCCTAAACACCGGGGAGCTGTTTTTT. This chain joins TRBV27 and TRBJ2-2, with D tentatively TRBD1 (6 bases). The CDR3 totals 16 residues. V shed 2 bases and J shed 2 bases, with 12 bases lying between them. From germline, CDR1 is MNHEY and CDR2 SMNVEV (reference sequence).

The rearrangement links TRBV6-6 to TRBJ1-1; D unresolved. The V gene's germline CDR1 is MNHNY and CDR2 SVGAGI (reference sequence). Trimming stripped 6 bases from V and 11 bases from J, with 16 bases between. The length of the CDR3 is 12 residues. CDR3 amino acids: CASRPRGGSAFF. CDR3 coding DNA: TGTGCCAGCAGACCCCGAGGTGGGTCGGCTTTCTTT.

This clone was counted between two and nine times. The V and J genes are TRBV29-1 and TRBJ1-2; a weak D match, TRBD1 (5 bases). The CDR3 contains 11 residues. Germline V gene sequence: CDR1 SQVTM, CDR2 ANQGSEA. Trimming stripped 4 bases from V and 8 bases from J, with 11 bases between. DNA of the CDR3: TGCAGCGTTGCGGACACTGGCGGCTACACCTTC. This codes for CSVADTGGYTF.

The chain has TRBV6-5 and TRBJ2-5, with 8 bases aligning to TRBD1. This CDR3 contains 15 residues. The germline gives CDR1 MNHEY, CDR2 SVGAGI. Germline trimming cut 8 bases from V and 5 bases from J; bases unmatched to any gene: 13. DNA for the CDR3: TGTGCCAGCCGGACAATAGACAGGGGTGATGAGACCCAGTACTTC. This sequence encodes CASRTIDRGDETQYF.

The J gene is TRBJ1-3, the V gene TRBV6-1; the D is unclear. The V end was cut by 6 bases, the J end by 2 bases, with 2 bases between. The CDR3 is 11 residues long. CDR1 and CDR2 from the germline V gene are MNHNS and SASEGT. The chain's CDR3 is CASRTGNTIYF. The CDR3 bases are TGTGCCAGCAGAACTGGAAACACCATATATTTT.

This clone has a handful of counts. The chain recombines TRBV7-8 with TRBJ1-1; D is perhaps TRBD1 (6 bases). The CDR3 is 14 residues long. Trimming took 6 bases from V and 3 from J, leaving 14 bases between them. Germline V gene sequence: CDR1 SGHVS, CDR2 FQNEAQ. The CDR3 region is CASRNPDRYTEAFF. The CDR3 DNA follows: TGTGCCAGCAGAAACCCAGACAGGTACACTGAAGCTTTCTTT.